This T cell receptor (beta chain) comes out of a study of graft-versus-host responses after intestinal transplantation. Study-wide context: Recipients had transplants, and these were multivisceral, liver-intestinal, or isolated intestinal. Study-level points and caveats: Peak levels of circulating GvH clones tracked with early post-transplant HvG declines. Individuals who had graft-donor T cell macrochimerism had allografts that showed high graft-versus-host to host-versus-graft clonal ratios.

With respect to this clone: Its antigen is as yet unknown.

TCRdb keeps only in-frame clones here, not all; method: immunoSEQ multiplex PCR. Among roughly 99,000 clones listed, 92% were seen once. This CDR3 region has 14 residues. Germline CDR1 LNHDA, CDR2 SQIVND (reference sequence). V dropped 3 bases and J dropped 5; count of bases not matched to a gene: 5. The V call is TRBV19, the J call TRBJ1-1; 8 bases line up with TRBD1. Sequenced material: unstimulated CD8+ T cells sorted from spleen or lymph node cells, taken before transplant. This TCR was sampled from a human donor who was the organ donor for an intestinal transplant. CDR3 DNA: TGTGCCAGTAGTATGATCACAGGGGGTACTGAAGCTTTCTTT. This encodes CASSMITGGTEAFF.